One and the same sample provided the 20 T cell receptor beta chains below, sequenced in a study of blood T cells in healthy people across ages (dated by TCRdb to between 2015 and 2017). The library was obtained by 5' RACE. Sequencer: Illumina HiSeq 2500. A second PCR of roughly 7 to 11 cycles was performed with a sample-barcoded 5' primer and a J-beta primer mix. TCRdb trimmed the raw reads at Q25, called clones with MiXCR and kept productive beta chains. Each record represents a unique CDR3 protein, reported with the most common genes and DNA among its rows. The sample yields fewer than 1.5 million distinct CDR3 sequences; 42% were counted once. Jointly, the top ten make up around 8% of the sample. What was sequenced was blood. All receptors come from a woman between 18 and 30 years old in good health.

The chain uses TRBV12-3 or TRBV12-4 and TRBJ1-1, with D possibly TRBD1 on 6 matching bases. The CDR3 loop spans 11 amino acids. Trimming stripped 7 bases from V and 6 bases from J, with 9 bases between. The CDR3, as DNA: TGTGCCAGCACCCACAGGGCTGAAGCTTTCTTT. Protein: CASTHRAEAFF.

The rearrangement uses TRBV29-1 and TRBJ1-2; tentative D call: TRBD1 (5 bases). The CDR3 loop spans 14 amino acids. V was shortened by 1 base and J by 0 bases, with 9 bases between the two germline ends. Germline V gene lookup returns CDR1 SQVTM and CDR2 ANQGSEA. The CDR3 sequence is CSVEGGAPNYGYTF. The CDR3 nucleotides read TGCAGCGTTGAAGGTGGGGCACCTAACTATGGCTACACCTTC.

Regarding this clonotype: A much larger clonotype is one base distant, so this may be a read error. V and J are TRBV20-1 and TRBJ1-2; the match to TRBD1 covers 10 bases. The CDR3 is made up of 13 amino acids. The germline CDR1 and CDR2 sequences are DFQATT and SNEGSKA (reference sequence). The CDR3 DNA is TGCAGTGCTAGAGTTGGGACAGGGGATGGCCACACCTTC. Protein sequence: CSARVGTGDGHTF.

This chain connects TRBV20-1 to TRBJ2-3; D ambiguous. This CDR3 region has 14 residues. Germline lookup yields CDR1 DFQATT and CDR2 SNEGSKA (reference sequence). The V end was cut by 6 bases, the J end by 6 bases, with 19 bases between. The chain's CDR3 is CSARSGSYADTQYF. In DNA form, the CDR3 reads TGCAGTGCCAGGAGTGGTAGCTACGCGGATACGCAGTATTTT.

The chain joins TRBV6-5 to TRBJ1-1; D perhaps matches TRBD1 (6 bases). Between the trimmed V and J ends, which lost 6 bases and 6 bases, there was a span of 17 bases. Germline CDR1 reads MNHEY; CDR2 reads SVGAGI. The CDR3 is made up of 14 amino acids. CDR3 nucleotides: TGTGCCAGCAGCAAAGGGGGGGCGGTCGCTGAAGCTTTCTTT. Protein product: CASSKGGAVAEAFF.

At least ten counts were recorded for this clonotype. The CDR3 loop reads CASSVRGSSYEQYF. DNA for the CDR3: TGTGCCAGCAGTGTCAGGGGGAGCTCCTACGAGCAGTACTTC. The rearrangement uses TRBV7-2 and TRBJ2-7, with 7 bases lining up with TRBD1. This CDR3 has 14 residues. The germline V gene encodes CDR1 SGHTA and CDR2 FQGNSA. With V trimmed by 6 bases and J by 0 bases, 5 bases remained unmatched. The variable domain in full, completed from reference TRBV7-2 and TRBJ2-7, reads GAGVSQSPSNKVTEKGKDVELRCDPISGHTALYWYRQSLGQGLEFLIYFQGNSAPDKSGLPSDRFSAERTGGSVSTLTIQRTQQEDSAVYLCASSVRGSSYEQYFGPGTRLTVT.

This chain uses TRBV7-2 with TRBJ2-7; 9 positions match TRBD2. The V gene's germline CDR1 is SGHTA and CDR2 FQGNSA. This CDR3 is 18 amino acids long. The ends lost 2 bases at V and 5 bases at J; junction bases unmatched: 16. The CDR3 here is CASSLKRGVSLDRHEQYF. CDR3 sequence (DNA): TGTGCCAGCAGCTTAAAGCGGGGGGTCTCCCTTGATAGGCACGAGCAGTACTTC.

This chain joins TRBV27 and TRBJ2-3; a possible D gene is TRBD1 (6 bases). The CDR3 loop spans 14 amino acids. Germline CDR1 MNHEY, CDR2 SMNVEV (reference sequence). Trimming pared 6 bases from V and 4 bases from J, leaving 14 bases between. CDR3 residues: CASRHPDSPDTQYF. The CDR3 DNA follows: TGTGCCAGCAGGCACCCGGACAGTCCAGATACGCAGTATTTT.

This chain joins TRBV6-2 or TRBV6-3 and TRBJ1-5; D is unclear. Germline V gene data show CDR1 as MNHEY and CDR2 as SVGEGT. The CDR3 covers 16 residues. Trimming stripped 4 bases from V and 2 bases from J, with 15 bases between. For the CDR3, the DNA is TGTGCCAGCAGTTTCACAAACAGCCGTGGCAATCAGCCCCAGCATTTT. Residues: CASSFTNSRGNQPQHF.

This clonotype was detected a few times. V gene TRBV20-1 combines with J gene TRBJ1-3; weak D call: TRBD1 (6 bases). The CDR3 extends over 13 amino acids. CDR1 is DFQATT, CDR2 SNEGSKA, per germline (reference sequence). The V end was cut by 5 bases, the J end by 4 bases, with 12 bases between. CDR3 sequence: CSAQTGTGNTIYF. DNA for the CDR3: TGCAGTGCTCAGACAGGAACGGGAAACACCATATATTTT.

V gene TRBV6-2 or TRBV6-3 combines with J gene TRBJ1-5; D gene unclear. The CDR3 contains 14 residues. Germline V gives CDR1 MNHEY, CDR2 SVGEGT. V was trimmed by 2 bases and J by 10 bases, leaving 15 bases between them. This CDR3 reads CASSYESRNVPQHF. The DNA of the CDR3 is TGTGCCAGCAGTTACGAATCTCGTAATGTACCCCAGCATTTT.

The chain joins TRBV9 to TRBJ2-3, with a possible D match to TRBD2 (6 bases). The CDR3 is 17 amino acids. Trimming removed 1 base from V and 2 bases from J, with 17 bases in between. Germline-derived CDR1 and CDR2 are SGDLS and YYNGEE. The CDR3 sequence: CASSVSGRGDATDTQYF. The CDR3 bases are TGTGCCAGCAGCGTATCAGGGCGGGGAGACGCCACAGATACGCAGTATTTT.

The chain is built from TRBV5-1 and TRBJ2-7, with D uncertain. V lost 0 bases and J lost 6, with 10 bases in between. Germline lookup yields CDR1 SGHRS and CDR2 YFSETQ. The CDR3 is made up of 13 amino acids. The CDR3 loop reads CASSLELVREQYF. CDR3 nucleotide sequence: TGCGCCAGCAGCTTGGAATTGGTGCGCGAGCAGTACTTC.

About this clonotype itself: One junction end does not reproduce the germline sequence, and a read error may be involved. This chain connects TRBV4-1 to TRBJ2-1; 9 positions match TRBD1. From germline, CDR1 is MGHRA and CDR2 YSYEKL. CDR3 size: 15 residues. CDR3 in DNA: TGCGCCAGCAGCCAAGTTGGACAGGGGAGGGATGAGCGGTTCTTC. Translation gives CASSQVGQGRDERFF.

The genes are TRBV20-1 and TRBJ1-1; tentative D call: TRBD1 (5 bases). The germline gives CDR1 DFQATT, CDR2 SNEGSKA (reference sequence). The CDR3 is 14 amino acids. V was clipped by 2 bases and J by 4 bases, with 14 bases between them. The CDR3 sequence is CSARLGVGATEAFF. The CDR3 nucleotides are TGCAGTGCTAGATTGGGCGTAGGGGCCACTGAAGCTTTCTTT.

To note about this clonotype: A read error may produce the germline difference seen at one junction end. This chain uses TRBV11-2 with TRBJ1-1; D may be TRBD1 (6 bases). Germline V lookup: CDR1 SGHAT, CDR2 FQNNGV. The CDR3 length is 16 residues. Here the CDR3 DNA reads TGTGCCAACAGCTTGTTTGGGACACTTCAGAACACTGAAGCTTTCTTT. Amino acids: CANSLFGTLQNTEAFF.

This clonotype turned up a few times. The genes are TRBV20-1 and TRBJ2-4; D is uncertain. The J call may be wrong; the DNA end is better matched by TRBJ2-5. The CDR3 sequence is 14 residues long. The germline V gene has CDR1 DFQATT and CDR2 SNEGSKA (reference sequence). CDR3: CSARGQKAPETQYF. CDR3 in DNA: TGCAGTGCTAGAGGGCAGAAAGCCCCAGAGACCCAGTACTTC.

The gene calls are TRBV2 and TRBJ1-5; 9 bases fit TRBD1. Germline CDR1 and CDR2: SNHLY and FYNNEI. The CDR3 covers 14 residues. With 2 bases clipped from V and 5 bases from J, the junction kept 1 base outside the gene matches. CDR3 DNA: TGTGCCAGCAGTGAAACAGGGGGCGATCAGCCCCAGCATTTT. Its translation: CASSETGGDQPQHF.

This clonotype was seen a single time. J is TRBJ1-2 and V is TRBV7-2, with TRBD1 identical over 10 bases. Germline-derived CDR1 and CDR2 are SGHTA and FQGNSA. V was clipped by 6 bases and J by 6 bases; unmatched bases: 10. This CDR3 has 15 amino acids. DNA for the CDR3: TGTGCCAGCAGTTCCGGGACAGGGGTTATCGATGGCTACACCTTC. Translating it yields CASSSGTGVIDGYTF.

Of note for this clonotype: Germline is not matched at one junction end, which may reflect a read error. The J gene is TRBJ2-3, the V gene TRBV28, with D maybe TRBD2 (5 bases). CDR3 size: 16 residues. Germline V lookup: CDR1 MDHEN, CDR2 SYDVKM. CDR3 amino acids: CTSSFGLALGTDTQYF. The CDR3 nucleotides read TGTACCAGCAGTTTCGGGCTAGCCCTAGGCACAGATACGCAGTATTTT.